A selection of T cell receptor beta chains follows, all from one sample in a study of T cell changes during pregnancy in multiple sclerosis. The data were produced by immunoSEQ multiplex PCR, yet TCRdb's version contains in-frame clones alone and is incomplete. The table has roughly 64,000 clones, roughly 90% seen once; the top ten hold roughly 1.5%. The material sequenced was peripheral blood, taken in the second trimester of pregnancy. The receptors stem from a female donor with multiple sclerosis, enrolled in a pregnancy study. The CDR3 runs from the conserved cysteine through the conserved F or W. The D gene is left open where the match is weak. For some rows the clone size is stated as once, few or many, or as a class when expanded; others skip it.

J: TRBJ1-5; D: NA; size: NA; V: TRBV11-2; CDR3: CASSLSSGGSNQPQHF; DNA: TGTGCCAGCAGCTTAAGTTCGGGAGGGAGCAATCAGCCCCAGCATTTT
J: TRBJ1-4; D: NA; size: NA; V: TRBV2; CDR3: CASSEGTSTNEKLFF; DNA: TGTGCCAGCAGTGAAGGGACAAGTACGAATGAAAAACTGTTTTTT
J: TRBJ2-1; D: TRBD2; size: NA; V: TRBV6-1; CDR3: CASRGAGAVYNEQFF; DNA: TGTGCCAGCAGGGGAGCGGGAGCAGTCTACAATGAGCAGTTCTTC
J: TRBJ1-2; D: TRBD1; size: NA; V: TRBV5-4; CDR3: CASSLGRTGFQGGYTF; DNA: TGTGCCAGCAGCTTGGGGCGGACAGGTTTCCAAGGTGGCTACACCTTC
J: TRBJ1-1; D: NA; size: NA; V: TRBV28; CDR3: CASRGALGRVVGATEAFF; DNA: TGTGCCAGCAGGGGGGCACTGGGGAGGGTCGTGGGCGCCACTGAAGCTTTCTTT
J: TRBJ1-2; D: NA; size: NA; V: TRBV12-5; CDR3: CASGTTARPLYGYTF; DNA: TGTGCTAGTGGTACGACAGCCCGCCCCCTCTATGGCTACACCTTC
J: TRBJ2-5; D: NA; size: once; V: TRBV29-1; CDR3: CSTSLKETQYF; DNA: TGCAGCACTTCCCTAAAAGAGACCCAGTACTTC
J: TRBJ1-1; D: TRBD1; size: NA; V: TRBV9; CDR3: CASSRGQGLTEAFF; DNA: TGTGCCAGCAGCAGGGGACAGGGGCTCACTGAAGCTTTCTTT
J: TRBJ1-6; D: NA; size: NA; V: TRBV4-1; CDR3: CASSQDEGSSYNSPLHF; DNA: TGCGCCAGCAGCCAAGATGAGGGCAGCTCCTATAATTCACCCCTCCACTTT
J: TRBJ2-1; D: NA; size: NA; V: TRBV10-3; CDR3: CAISGEYNEQFF; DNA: TGTGCCATCAGCGGAGAGTACAATGAGCAGTTCTTC
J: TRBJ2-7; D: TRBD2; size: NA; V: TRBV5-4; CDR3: CASSLDFSGYSYEQYF; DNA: TGTGCCAGCAGCTTGGATTTTAGCGGGTACTCCTACGAGCAGTACTTC
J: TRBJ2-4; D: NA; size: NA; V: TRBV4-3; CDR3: CASSQDVRRGNIQYF; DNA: TGCGCCAGCAGCCAAGATGTGAGGAGGGGAAACATTCAGTACTTC
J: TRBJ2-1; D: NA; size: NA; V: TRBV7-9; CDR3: CASSLVSAEGYFNEQFF; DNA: TGTGCCAGCAGCTTAGTATCGGCGGAGGGCTACTTCAATGAGCAGTTCTTC
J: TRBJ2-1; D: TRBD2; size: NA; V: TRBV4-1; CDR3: CASSQSPGGSYNEQFF; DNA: TGCGCCAGCAGCCAGTCTCCGGGAGGGTCCTACAATGAGCAGTTCTTC
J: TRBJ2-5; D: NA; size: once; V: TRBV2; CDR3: CASSEVPGWETQYF; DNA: TGTGCCAGCAGTGAGGTCCCGGGTTGGGAGACCCAGTACTTC
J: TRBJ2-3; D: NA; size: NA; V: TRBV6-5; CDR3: CASSYSRTGGTDTQYF; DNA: TGTGCCAGCAGTTACTCGCGGACGGGAGGCACAGATACGCAGTATTTT
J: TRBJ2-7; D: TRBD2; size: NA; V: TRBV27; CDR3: CASSPQWRTSGNYEQYF; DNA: TGTGCCAGCAGCCCACAATGGCGGACTAGCGGGAACTACGAGCAGTACTTC
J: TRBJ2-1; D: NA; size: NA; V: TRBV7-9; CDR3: CASSPRLGPIATEQFF; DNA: TGTGCCAGCAGCCCCAGATTGGGCCCGATCGCGACTGAGCAGTTCTTC
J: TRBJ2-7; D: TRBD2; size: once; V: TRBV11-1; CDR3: CASSHRGGDHYEQYF; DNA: TGTGCCAGCAGCCACCGGGGGGGGGACCACTACGAGCAGTACTTC
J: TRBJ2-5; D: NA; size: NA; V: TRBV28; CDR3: CASSPQDGVETQYF; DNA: TGTGCCAGCAGTCCCCAGGACGGGGTCGAGACCCAGTACTTC
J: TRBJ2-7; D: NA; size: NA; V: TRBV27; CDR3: CASTRRRGTYEQYF; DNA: TGTGCCAGCACCCGACGAAGGGGTACCTACGAGCAGTACTTC
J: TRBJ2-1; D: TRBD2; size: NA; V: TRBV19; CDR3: CASSPSRGRKNEQFF; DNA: TGTGCCAGTAGTCCCTCCCGCGGGAGGAAGAATGAGCAGTTCTTC
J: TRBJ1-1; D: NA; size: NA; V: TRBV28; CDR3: CASSWAGSSMNTEAFF; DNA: TGTGCCAGCAGTTGGGCTGGGAGTAGCATGAACACTGAAGCTTTCTTT
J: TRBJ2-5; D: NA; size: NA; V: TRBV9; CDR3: CASSVGPAAQETQYF; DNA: TGTGCCAGCAGCGTAGGTCCAGCGGCCCAAGAGACCCAGTACTTC
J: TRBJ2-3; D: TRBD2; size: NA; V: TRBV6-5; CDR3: CASSYAPGGATDTQYF; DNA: TGTGCCAGCAGTTACGCCCCGGGAGGGGCCACAGATACGCAGTATTTT
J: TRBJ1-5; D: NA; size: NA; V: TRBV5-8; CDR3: CASSLEQGNQPQHF; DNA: TGTGCCAGCAGCTTGGAACAGGGCAATCAGCCCCAGCATTTT
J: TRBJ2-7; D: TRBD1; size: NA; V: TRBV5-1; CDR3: CASSMRRGGVKYEQYF; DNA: TGCGCCAGCAGCATGAGGCGAGGGGGCGTAAAGTACGAGCAGTACTTC
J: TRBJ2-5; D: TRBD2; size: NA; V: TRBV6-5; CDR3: CASTQAGGLGETQYF; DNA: TGTGCCAGCACCCAAGCGGGGGGCCTGGGGGAGACCCAGTACTTC
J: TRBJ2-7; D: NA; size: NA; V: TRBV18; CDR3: CASSPPQGTYEQYF; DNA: TGTGCCAGCTCACCACCGCAGGGAACCTACGAGCAGTACTTC
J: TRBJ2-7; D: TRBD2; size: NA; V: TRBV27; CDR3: CASSLGSLAVAYEQYF; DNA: TGTGCCAGCAGTTTAGGTAGTCTAGCGGTAGCCTACGAGCAGTACTTC
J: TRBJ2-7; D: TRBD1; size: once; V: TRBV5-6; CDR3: CASGWTGSREQYF; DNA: TGTGCCAGCGGCTGGACAGGGTCAAGGGAGCAGTACTTC
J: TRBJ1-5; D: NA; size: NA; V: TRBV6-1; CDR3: CASKYSTGSNQPQHF; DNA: TGTGCCAGCAAGTACAGCACAGGGAGCAATCAGCCCCAGCATTTT
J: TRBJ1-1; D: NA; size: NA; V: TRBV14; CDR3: CASSQNQYLAFF; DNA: TGTGCCAGCAGCCAAAATCAGTACCTAGCTTTCTTT
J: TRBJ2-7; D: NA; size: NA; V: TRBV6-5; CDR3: CASSYSGDLSSYEQYF; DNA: TGTGCCAGCAGTTACTCCGGGGATCTAAGCTCCTACGAGCAGTACTTC
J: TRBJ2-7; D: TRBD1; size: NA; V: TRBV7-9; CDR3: CASSLTGGATSSEQYF; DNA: TGTGCCAGCAGCTTAACAGGGGGCGCCACCTCGTCCGAGCAGTACTTC
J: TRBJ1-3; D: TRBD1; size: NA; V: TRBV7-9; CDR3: CASSLAPQGAAGNTIYF; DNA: TGTGCCAGCAGCTTAGCGCCCCAGGGGGCAGCTGGAAACACCATATATTTT
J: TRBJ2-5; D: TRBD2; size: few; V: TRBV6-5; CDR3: CASSYRGTSGEETQYF; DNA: TGTGCCAGCAGTTACCGTGGGACTAGCGGGGAAGAGACCCAGTACTTC
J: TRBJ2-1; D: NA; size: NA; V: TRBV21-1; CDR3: CASNFLGGEQFF; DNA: TGTGCCAGCAACTTCCTAGGAGGTGAGCAGTTCTTC
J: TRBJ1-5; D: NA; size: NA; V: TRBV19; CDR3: CASSIGQGPRGNQPQHF; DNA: TGTGCCAGTAGTATTGGGCAGGGGCCTCGGGGAAATCAGCCCCAGCATTTT
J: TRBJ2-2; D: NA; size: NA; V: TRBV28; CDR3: CASIEGQNTGELFF; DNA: TGTGCCAGCATCGAAGGACAGAACACCGGGGAGCTGTTTTTT
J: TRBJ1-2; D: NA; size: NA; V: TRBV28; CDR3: CASRPREDRINYGYTF; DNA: TGTGCCAGCCGGCCTCGCGAAGACAGGATTAACTATGGCTACACCTTC
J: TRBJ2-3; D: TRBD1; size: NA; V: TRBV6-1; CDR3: CASSVGQHTDTQYF; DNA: TGTGCCAGCAGTGTGGGACAGCACACAGATACGCAGTATTTT
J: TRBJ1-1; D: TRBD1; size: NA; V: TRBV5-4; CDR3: CASSLAETGGTEAFF; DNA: TGTGCCAGCAGCTTGGCGGAGACAGGGGGTACTGAAGCTTTCTTT
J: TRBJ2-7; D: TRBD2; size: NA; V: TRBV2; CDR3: CASTEGLAGPEQYF; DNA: TGTGCCAGCACCGAGGGACTAGCGGGACCCGAGCAGTACTTC
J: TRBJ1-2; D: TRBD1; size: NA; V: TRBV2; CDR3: CASSPGGTNYGYTF; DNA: TGTGCCAGCAGTCCAGGGGGCACTAACTATGGCTACACCTTC
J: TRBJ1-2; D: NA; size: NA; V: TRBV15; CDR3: CATSRDVTGNYGYTF; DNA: TGTGCCACCAGCAGAGATGTCACAGGCAACTATGGCTACACCTTC